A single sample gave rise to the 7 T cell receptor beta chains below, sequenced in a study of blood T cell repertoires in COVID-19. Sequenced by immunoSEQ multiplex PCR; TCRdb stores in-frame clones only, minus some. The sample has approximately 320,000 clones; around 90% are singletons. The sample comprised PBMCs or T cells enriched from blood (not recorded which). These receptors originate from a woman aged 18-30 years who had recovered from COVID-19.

Written as DNA, the CDR3 is TGCGCCAGCAGCTTGGAGGGGGCGCGGGGTAATGAAAAACTGTTTTTT. Translating gives CASSLEGARGNEKLFF. The chain carries TRBV5-1 and TRBJ1-4; 7 bases map to TRBD1. CDR3 size: 16 residues. With V trimmed by 0 bases and J by 4 bases, 6 bases remained unmatched. Germline CDR1 SGHRS, CDR2 YFSETQ.

As DNA, the CDR3 is TGTGCCAGCAGCCGGGACAGGGGGTTCACAGATACGCAGTATTTT. Translation: CASSRDRGFTDTQYF. J is TRBJ2-3 and V is TRBV5-4; 11 bases match TRBD1. The germline V gene has CDR1 SGHNT and CDR2 YYREEE (reference sequence). The CDR3 extends over 15 amino acids. Unmatched junction bases numbered 3, after V lost 4 bases and J lost 2 bases. Together with reference TRBV5-4 and TRBJ2-3, the CDR3 gives the full variable domain: ETGVTQSPTHLIKTRGQQVTLRCSSQSGHNTVSWYQQALGQGPQFIFQYYREEENGRGNFPPRFSGLQFPNYSSELNVNALELDDSALYLCASSRDRGFTDTQYFGPGTRLTVL.

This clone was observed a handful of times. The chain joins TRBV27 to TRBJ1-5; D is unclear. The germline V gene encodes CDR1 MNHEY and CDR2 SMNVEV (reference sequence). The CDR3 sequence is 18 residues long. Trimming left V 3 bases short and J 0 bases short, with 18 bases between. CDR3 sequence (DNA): TGTGCCAGCAGTTTGGGTTTGCGTCCAGGCTTTAGCAATCAGCCCCAGCATTTT. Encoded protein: CASSLGLRPGFSNQPQHF.

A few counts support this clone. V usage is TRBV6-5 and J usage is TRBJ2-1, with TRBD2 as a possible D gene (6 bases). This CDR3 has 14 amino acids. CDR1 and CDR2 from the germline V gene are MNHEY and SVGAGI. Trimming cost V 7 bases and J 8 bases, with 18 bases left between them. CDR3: CASNIRRTKDEQFF. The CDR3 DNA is TGTGCCAGCAACATTCGGCGGACTAAAGATGAGCAGTTCTTC.

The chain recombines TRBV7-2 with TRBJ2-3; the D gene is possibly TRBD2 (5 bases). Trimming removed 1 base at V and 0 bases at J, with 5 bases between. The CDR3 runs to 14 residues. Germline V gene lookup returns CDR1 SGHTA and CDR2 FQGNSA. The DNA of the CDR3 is TGTGCCAGCAGCTTAGGGACTAGCACAGATACGCAGTATTTT. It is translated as CASSLGTSTDTQYF.

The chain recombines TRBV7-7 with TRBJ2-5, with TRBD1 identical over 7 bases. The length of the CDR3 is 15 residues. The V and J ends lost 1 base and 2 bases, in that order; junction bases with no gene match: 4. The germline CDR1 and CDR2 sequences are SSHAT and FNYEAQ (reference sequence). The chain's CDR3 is CASSLGGTDQETQYF. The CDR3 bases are TGTGCCAGCAGCTTAGGGGGGACAGATCAAGAGACCCAGTACTTC.

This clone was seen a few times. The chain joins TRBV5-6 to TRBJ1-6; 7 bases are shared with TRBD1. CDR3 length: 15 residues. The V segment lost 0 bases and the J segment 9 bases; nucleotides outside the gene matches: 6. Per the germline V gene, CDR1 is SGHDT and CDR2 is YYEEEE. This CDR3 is CASSLEGRGISPLHF. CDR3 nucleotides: TGTGCCAGCAGCTTGGAAGGCAGGGGGATTTCACCCCTCCACTTT.